These T cell receptor beta chains were read from a single sample in a study of T cells after yellow fever vaccination. A single record per CDR3 protein comes from TCRdb applying MiXCR to the 5' RACE reads. The sample contains more than 110,000 distinct CDR3 sequences, approximately 6.6% of which appear only once. Source: CD4+ T cells sorted from PBMCs, taken 10 days after the yellow fever booster vaccination. Receptor source: a man aged 25 to 40 who received the YFV17D yellow fever vaccine. The CDR3 runs from the conserved cysteine through the conserved F or W. The D gene is left open where the match is weak. Rows give clone size only sometimes, using once, few, many, or a class for an expanded clone.

D gene	J gene	clone size	V gene	CDR3 DNA	CDR3 protein
NA	TRBJ2-1	many	TRBV11-2	TGTGCCAGCAGCTTAGATCGGACTAATGAGCAGTTCTTC	CASSLDRTNEQFF
TRBD2	TRBJ2-7	many	TRBV5-1	TGCGCCAGCAGCGAAGTGGGAGGGACCCACGAGCAGTACTTC	CASSEVGGTHEQYF
NA	TRBJ2-7	many	TRBV7-8	TGTGCCAGCAGCTTAAACGGCCGCCTGGAGCAGTACTTC	CASSLNGRLEQYF
NA	TRBJ2-1	few	TRBV7-2	TGTGCCAGCAGCCCCAGGAGGGGGCAGTCCTACAATGAGCAGTTCTTC	CASSPRRGQSYNEQFF
NA	TRBJ1-3	many	TRBV5-5	TGTGCCAGCAGCTTGGGGGCGGAGAGCACCATATATTTT	CASSLGAESTIYF
NA	TRBJ1-5	NA	TRBV19	TGTGCCAGTAGTATCAGGGGCGAATATGGCAATCAGCCCCAGCATTTT	CASSIRGEYGNQPQHF
NA	TRBJ2-7	NA	TRBV6-2/TRBV6-3	TGTGCCTCCCGGAGAGGGTACTACGAGCAGTACTTC	CASRRGYYEQYF
NA	TRBJ2-7	NA	TRBV28	TGTGCCAGCAGTTGGTCCTACGAGCAGTACTTC	CASSWSYEQYF
NA	TRBJ2-1	NA	TRBV5-6	TGTGCCAGCAGCCCCCTAGCTCTGGACTACAATGAGCAGTTCTTC	CASSPLALDYNEQFF
NA	TRBJ1-1	many	TRBV6-2/TRBV6-3	TGTGCCAGCCGGCCGGAAATGAACACTGAAGCTTTCTTT	CASRPEMNTEAFF
TRBD1	TRBJ1-1	NA	TRBV2	TGTGCCTTCTCCCCTATAAGGAGGGGGCATATTACTACGAACACTGAAGCTTTCTTT	CAFSPIRRGHITTNTEAFF
NA	TRBJ1-5	many	TRBV6-2/TRBV6-3	TGTGCCAGGGGCAGTCAGCCCCAGCATTTT	CARGSQPQHF
NA	TRBJ2-7	many	TRBV14	TGTGCCAGCAGCCCGCGACTAGTCGGGGAGCAGTACTTC	CASSPRLVGEQYF
TRBD2	TRBJ2-2	many	TRBV12-3/TRBV12-4	TGTGCCAGCAGACCTAGCGGGTCCGCGAACACCGGGGAGCTGTTTTTT	CASRPSGSANTGELFF
NA	TRBJ2-7	NA	TRBV5-1	TGCGCCAGCAGCGCACCTACCGGGACACAATTCTCCTACGAGCAGTACTTC	CASSAPTGTQFSYEQYF
TRBD2	TRBJ2-3	many	TRBV20-1	TGCAGTGCTAGAGCGGCGGGAGTGTGGGTGGGGTCCGGCACAGATACGCAGTATTTT	CSARAAGVWVGSGTDTQYF
NA	TRBJ2-5	many	TRBV20-1	TGCAGTGCTAGAGTGCCGGGATCAGGAGAGACCCAGTACTTC	CSARVPGSGETQYF
NA	TRBJ2-1	many	TRBV9	TGTGCCAGCAACAAGGATAGCTCCTACAATGAGCAGTTCTTC	CASNKDSSYNEQFF
TRBD2	TRBJ2-2	many	TRBV6-2/TRBV6-3	TGTGCCAGCACCCCAGCGGGATACACCGGGGAGCTGTTTTTT	CASTPAGYTGELFF